Presented here are 12 T cell receptor beta chains from one specimen sequenced in a study of blood T cell repertoires in COVID-19. The method was immunoSEQ multiplex PCR; TCRdb's version includes in-frame clones alone and lacks a portion of them. The sample has some 140,000 clones, approximately 86% seen once. The sequenced sample consisted of peripheral blood. The receptors derive from a man aged 60 to 69 with COVID-19, enrolled during active disease.

Only a few counts were recorded for this clone. Written as DNA, the CDR3 is TGTGCCACCAGTGGGGCAGGAAATGAAAAACTGTTTTTT. Its translation: CATSGAGNEKLFF. The gene calls are TRBV24-1 and TRBJ1-4; no firm D call. There are 13 residues in the CDR3. The V end was cut by 5 bases, the J end by 5 bases, with 8 bases between. The germline V gene has CDR1 KGHDR and CDR2 SFDVKD.

This chain uses TRBV7-3 with TRBJ2-3; tentatively, D is TRBD2 (6 bases). This CDR3 region has 14 residues. V gave up 5 bases and J gave up 2 bases, with 11 bases separating them. CDR1 SGHTA and CDR2 FQGTGA come from the germline V gene. The CDR3 here is CASSSGTSTDTQYF. The DNA of the CDR3 is TGTGCCAGCAGCAGTGGGACTTCCACAGATACGCAGTATTTT. The full variable domain, rest sourced from reference TRBV7-3 and TRBJ2-3, is GAGVSQTPSNKVTEKGKYVELRCDPISGHTALYWYRQSLGQGPEFLIYFQGTGAADDSGLPNDRFFAVRPEGSVSTLKIQRTERGDSAVYLCASSSGTSTDTQYFGPGTRLTVL.

The V gene is TRBV7-9, the J gene TRBJ2-5; D is perhaps TRBD1 (6 bases). The CDR3 length is 12 residues. The V gene lost 7 bases and the J gene lost 2 bases, with 8 bases spanning the gap. The V gene's germline CDR1 is SEHNR and CDR2 FQNEAQ (reference sequence). CDR3 residues: CASKTGQETQYF. In nucleotides, the CDR3 is TGTGCCAGCAAAACAGGGCAAGAGACCCAGTACTTC.

The rearrangement joins TRBV9 to TRBJ1-2; the D gene is possibly TRBD1 (5 bases). The CDR3 extends over 15 amino acids. V dropped 6 bases and J dropped 9 bases, with 24 bases sitting between them. CDR1 and CDR2 from the germline V gene are SGDLS and YYNGEE. CDR3 loop: CASTQFLGGSVRYTF. DNA for the CDR3: TGTGCCAGCACCCAATTCCTGGGGGGGAGTGTTCGCTACACCTTC.

The V and J genes are TRBV6-5 and TRBJ1-2, with a possible D match to TRBD1 (6 bases). CDR3 size: 13 residues. V was clipped by 4 bases and J by 5 bases, with 11 bases between them. Germline assignment: CDR1 MNHEY and CDR2 SVGAGI. The CDR3 sequence: CASSFDRKYGYTF. CDR3 bases: TGTGCCAGCAGTTTCGACAGGAAGTATGGCTACACCTTC.

J is TRBJ1-1 and V is TRBV15, with 8 bases that match TRBD1. The ends lost 0 bases at V and 1 base at J; junction bases unmatched: 4. There are 16 residues in the CDR3. CDR1 and CDR2 from the germline V gene are LNHNV and YYDKDF (reference sequence). CDR3 DNA sequence: TGTGCCACCAGCAGAGATCTAGGGACAGGGAACACTGAAGCTTTCTTT. Protein sequence: CATSRDLGTGNTEAFF.

This chain links TRBV6-2 or TRBV6-3 with TRBJ2-7; TRBD2 aligns across 8 bases. V was pared by 0 bases and J by 4 bases, with 2 bases of the junction left unmatched. Germline V gene lookup returns CDR1 MNHEY and CDR2 SVGEGT. The CDR3 consists of 14 residues. CDR3 amino acids: CASSYSGLAYEQYF. CDR3 coding DNA: TGTGCCAGCAGTTACTCTGGACTAGCTTACGAGCAGTACTTC.

The genes are TRBV4-3 and TRBJ2-2; 12 positions agree with TRBD2. CDR1 and CDR2 from the germline V gene are LGHNA and YSLEER. The CDR3 contains 17 residues. V shed 4 bases, J shed 4 bases, and the junction held 7 bases outside the gene matches. The CDR3 spells CASSPRLAGDLTGELFF. CDR3 nucleotide sequence: TGCGCCAGCAGCCCCAGACTAGCGGGGGACCTCACCGGGGAGCTGTTTTTT.

CDR3 loop: CASSGRQRSYNEQFF. DNA for the CDR3: TGTGCCAGCTCAGGTCGACAGCGCTCCTACAATGAGCAGTTCTTC. This chain connects TRBV18 to TRBJ2-1; D may be TRBD1 (5 bases). The CDR3 has 15 amino acids. V was clipped by 5 bases and J by 0 bases, with 11 bases between them. Germline loops: CDR1 KGHSH, CDR2 LQKENI. Full variable domain (missing parts from reference TRBV18 and TRBJ2-1): NAGVMQNPRHLVRRRGQEARLRCSPMKGHSHVYWYRQLPEEGLKFMVYLQKENIIDESGMPKERFSAEFPKEGPSILRIQQVVRGDSAAYFCASSGRQRSYNEQFFGPGTRLTVL.

In its sample, this clone was seen once. V usage is TRBV11-3 and J usage is TRBJ1-1, with D hard to call. Trimming removed 1 base from V and 0 bases from J, with 9 bases in between. The germline V gene has CDR1 SGHNT and CDR2 YENEEA. The CDR3 sequence is 15 residues long. The CDR3 sequence is CASSLGLRMNTEAFF. CDR3 nucleotide sequence: TGTGCCAGCAGCTTAGGTCTTAGAATGAACACTGAAGCTTTCTTT.

The V call is TRBV11-2, the J call TRBJ1-6; D is ambiguous. The CDR3 sequence is 12 residues long. Germline V lookup: CDR1 SGHAT, CDR2 FQNNGV. V was shortened by 3 bases and J by 7 bases, with 4 bases between the two germline ends. Written as DNA, the CDR3 is TGTGCCAGCAGCTTCACAAATTCACCCCTCCACTTT. Amino acids: CASSFTNSPLHF.

The rearrangement joins TRBV7-2 to TRBJ2-7; 10 bases fit TRBD1. This CDR3 has 16 residues. Germline-derived CDR1 and CDR2 are SGHTA and FQGNSA. J lost 0 bases, V lost 4 bases, and 6 bases had no gene match. The CDR3 DNA is TGTGCCAGCAGCTATACCGGGACAGGGGACTCCTACGAGCAGTACTTC. It yields the protein CASSYTGTGDSYEQYF.